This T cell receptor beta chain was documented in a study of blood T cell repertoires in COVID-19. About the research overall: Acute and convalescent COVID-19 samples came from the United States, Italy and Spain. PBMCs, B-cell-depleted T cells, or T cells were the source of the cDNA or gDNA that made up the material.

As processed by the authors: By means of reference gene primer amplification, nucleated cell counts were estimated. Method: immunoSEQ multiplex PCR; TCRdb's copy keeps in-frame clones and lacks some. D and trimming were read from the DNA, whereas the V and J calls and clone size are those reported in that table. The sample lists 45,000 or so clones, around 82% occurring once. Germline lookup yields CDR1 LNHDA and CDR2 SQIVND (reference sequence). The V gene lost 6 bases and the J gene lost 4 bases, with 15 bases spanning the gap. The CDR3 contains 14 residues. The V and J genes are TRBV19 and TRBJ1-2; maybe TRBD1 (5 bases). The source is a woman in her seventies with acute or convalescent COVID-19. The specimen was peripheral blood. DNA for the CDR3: TGTGCCAGTAGCACGCGGGGCCCCATCTATGGCTACACCTTC. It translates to CASSTRGPIYGYTF.